A single sample gave rise to the 9 T cell receptor beta chains below, sequenced in a study of CD8 T cells in Susac syndrome. With random hexamers, roughly 0.45 to 1 ug RNA was reverse transcribed. From the immunoSEQ multiplex PCR reads, TCRdb called clonotypes with MiXCR, one entry per CDR3 protein. Among about 190,000 distinct CDR3 sequences listed, approximately 95% were seen once. Specimen: CD4+ T cells from PBMCs. These receptor sequences come from a human donor in good health.

V is TRBV4-2 and J is TRBJ1-4, with D perhaps matching TRBD1 (6 bases). This CDR3 comprises 15 residues. Between the trimmed V and J ends, which lost 4 bases and 3 bases, there was a span of 12 bases. The V gene's germline CDR1 is LGHNA and CDR2 YNFKEQ. In DNA, the CDR3 is TGTGCCAGCAGCCCTAGCAGGGGATCTAATGAAAAACTGTTTTTT. It is translated as CASSPSRGSNEKLFF.

The V and J genes are TRBV4-3 and TRBJ1-5; D not certain. Per germline, CDR1 LGHNA and CDR2 YSLEER. The V gene lost 0 bases and the J gene lost 6 bases, with 6 bases spanning the gap. The CDR3 contains 13 residues. The CDR3 loop is CASSQDPSQPQHF. The CDR3 DNA sequence: TGCGCCAGCAGCCAAGACCCGAGTCAGCCCCAGCATTTT.

This clonotype was observed a single time. V usage is TRBV7-2 and J usage is TRBJ2-7; D gene unclear. CDR3 length: 13 residues. V lost 1 base, J lost 5 bases, and 9 bases lay in between. Germline-derived CDR1 and CDR2 are SGHTA and FQGNSA. The CDR3 coding sequence is TGTGCCAGCAGCTTAGATCGCGCGGACGAGCAGTACTTC. It codes for CASSLDRADEQYF.

The V and J genes are TRBV13 and TRBJ2-1; 9 bases are a match to TRBD2. With 4 bases clipped from V and 0 bases from J, the junction kept 4 bases outside the gene matches. The CDR3 has 16 amino acids. The germline CDR1 and CDR2 sequences are PRHDT and FYEKMQ (reference sequence). CDR3 sequence (DNA): TGTGCCAGCAGCTCACCGACTAGCGGCTCCTACAATGAGCAGTTCTTC. Translating gives CASSSPTSGSYNEQFF. Supplemented by reference TRBV13 and TRBJ2-1, the full variable domain reads AAGVIQSPRHLIKEKRETATLKCYPIPRHDTVYWYQQGPGQDPQFLISFYEKMQSDKGSIPDRFSAQQFSDYHSELNMSSLELGDSALYFCASSSPTSGSYNEQFFGPGTRLTVL.

The V call is TRBV5-4, the J call TRBJ2-3; either TRBD1 or TRBD2 may fit D (5 bases each). The V and J ends lost 3 bases and 15 bases respectively, with 14 bases between them. The germline CDR1 and CDR2 sequences are SGHNT and YYREEE (reference sequence). CDR3 length equals 11 residues. The DNA of the CDR3 is TGTGCCAGCAGCTCCGGGACCGCTCCCTATTTT. Protein: CASSSGTAPYF.

CDR3 protein: CATSRGGTSLPQPQHF. The CDR3 DNA follows: TGTGCCACCAGCAGAGGGGGGACATCTTTACCTCAGCCCCAGCATTTT. The chain has TRBV15 and TRBJ1-5; TRBD1 might be the D (6 bases). Trimming cost V 1 base and J 6 bases, with 16 bases left between them. CDR3 length: 16 amino acids. Germline V CDR1 and CDR2: LNHNV, YYDKDF (reference sequence).

The chain recombines TRBV29-1 with TRBJ1-1; no definite D call. The CDR3 totals 12 residues. Germline V gene data show CDR1 as SQVTM and CDR2 as ANQGSEA. V lost 8 bases and J 1 base, leaving 11 bases between the germline ends. The CDR3 DNA follows: TGCAGCATCCGGGCCTGGAACACTGAAGCTTTCTTT. Residues: CSIRAWNTEAFF.

This chain connects TRBV3-1 to TRBJ1-5, with D possibly TRBD1 on 6 matching bases. This CDR3 has 14 residues. Trimming left V 2 bases short and J 6 bases short, with 11 bases between. Germline CDR1 LGHDT, CDR2 YNNKEL (reference sequence). The CDR3 loop reads CASSQTRGAQPQHF. As DNA, the CDR3 is TGTGCCAGCAGCCAAACCAGGGGAGCTCAGCCCCAGCATTTT.

The chain carries TRBV25-1 and TRBJ2-6; D may be TRBD1 (6 bases). V dropped 4 bases and J dropped 0 bases, with 10 bases sitting between them. Germline V lookup: CDR1 MGHDK, CDR2 SYGVNS. This CDR3 contains 16 residues. The chain's CDR3 is CASSAQGFSGANVLTF. As DNA, the CDR3 is TGTGCCAGCAGTGCCCAGGGGTTCTCTGGGGCCAACGTCCTGACTTTC.